This T cell receptor (beta chain) was retrieved from a study of blood T cell repertoires in COVID-19. In the study overall: Some COVID-19 samples were acute and others convalescent; all came from the United States, Italy and Spain.

Only in-frame clones appear in the TCRdb table, and some are missing; sequencing was by immunoSEQ multiplex PCR. The data contain roughly 150,000 clones, about 81% of them seen just once; the ten biggest clones take up about 11%. V was trimmed by 3 bases and J by 4 bases, leaving 19 bases between them. The CDR3 length is 16 residues. The germline V gene encodes CDR1 DFQATT and CDR2 SNEGSKA (reference sequence). The clonotype comes from a human donor in a cohort sampled during active COVID-19. The chain couples TRBV20-1 to TRBJ1-3; tentative D call: TRBD1 (5 bases). The sequencing input was peripheral blood. CDR3 region: CSASARGRGTGNTIYF. DNA for the CDR3: TGCAGTGCTAGTGCTCGCGGGCGGGGGACCGGAAACACCATATATTTT.